The T cell receptor (beta chain) under discussion was sequenced for a study of blood T cell repertoires in COVID-19. Study summary: Sample material is recorded as cDNA or gDNA derived from T cells, B-cell-depleted T cells, or PBMCs.

Assay used: immunoSEQ multiplex PCR; TCRdb lists only in-frame clones, some missing. Counted here are 200,000 to 300,000 clones, about nine tenths occurring once; the ten biggest clones make up around 0.87%. The germline CDR1 and CDR2 sequences are SGHDT and YYEEEE. The junction had 7 bases not matched to a gene; V was cut back by 2 bases and J by 6 bases. This CDR3 has 15 amino acids. Sequencing was done on a sample of PBMCs or T cells enriched from blood (not recorded which). The receptor was isolated from a man in his fifties who had been exposed to COVID-19. The chain is built from TRBV5-6 and TRBJ1-5, with TRBD1 matching over 8 bases. This CDR3 is CASSFSQGAIQPQHF. The CDR3 DNA reads as TGTGCCAGCAGCTTCTCCCAGGGGGCGATTCAGCCCCAGCATTTT. Variable domain in full (rest from reference TRBV5-6 and TRBJ1-5): DAGVTQSPTHLIKTRGQQVTLRCSPKSGHDTVSWYQQALGQGPQFIFQYYEEEERQRGNFPDRFSGHQFPNYSSELNVNALLLGDSALYLCASSFSQGAIQPQHFGDGTRLSIL.